The clone carrying this T cell receptor (beta chain) was counted between two and nine times. What it binds is not known. V lost 6 bases and J lost 3, with 15 bases in between. The CDR3 extends over 15 amino acids. This entry comes from a study of blood T cells in healthy people across ages. Healthy Russian Caucasian donors spanned ages roughly 6 to 90 years. Next came a second PCR, run for about 6 to 11 cycles, which used a sample-barcoded 5' primer along with a J-beta primer mix. Unique molecular identifiers of 12 random nucleotides labeled each cDNA. TCRdb re-analysed the 5' RACE reads in MiXCR, keeping a single row per CDR3 protein. Of roughly 1.9 million distinct CDR3 sequences in the sample, 30% to 40% were seen once. Study-wide results and limits: The study found more naive CD4+ cells and higher diversity in long-lived than aged donors.

The sequence was obtained from a human donor in good health. Sequencing was performed on blood. This sequence joins TRBV12-3 or TRBV12-4 and TRBJ2-1, with TRBD2 as a possible D gene (6 bases). CDR3 DNA sequence: TGTGCCAGCAGGGCCTCGGGACTGATCTACAATGAGCAGTTCTTC. Translating it yields CASRASGLIYNEQFF.